The clone carrying this T cell receptor (beta chain) was counted ten times or more. Its antigen is undetermined. These data belong to a study of T cells after yellow fever vaccination. Study in general: Where fractions had low cell numbers, libraries were prepared from them with the SMART-Seq v4 Ultra Low Input RNA kit.

Study-level results: The study re-detected most primary-vaccination clones after the booster (under 97% CD4, roughly 88% CD8).

Template switching by 5'RACE produced TCR cDNA, adding a universal primer site and UMIs. TCRdb reprocessed the 5' RACE reads via MiXCR and lists one record per CDR3 protein. This table has approximately 30,000 distinct CDR3 sequences, approximately 4.4% appearing once. The CDR3 totals 21 residues. This receptor was identified in a man aged 25 to 45 who received the YFV17D yellow fever vaccine. The chain recombines TRBV21-1 with TRBJ2-1; TRBD2, as called in the table, went unchecked against the DNA. TRBV21-1 is designated a pseudogene. This material consisted of CD8+ T cells sorted from PBMCs, taken 5 days after the yellow fever booster vaccination. Here the CDR3 reads CASSKRDGRLASGSSYNEQFF. Here the CDR3 DNA reads TGTGCCAGCAGCAAAAGGGATGGGCGGTTGGCTAGCGGGAGCTCCTACAATGAGCAGTTCTTC.